This is a list of T cell receptor beta chains from one sample in a study of blood T cell repertoires in COVID-19. Using immunoSEQ multiplex PCR, the repertoire was profiled, and TCRdb retains in-frame clones only, with some absent. The repertoire includes 270,000 or so clones, around 86% of them detected once, and 0.9% to 1% sits in the top ten. Specimen: peripheral blood. These receptors came from a middle-aged woman who had recovered from COVID-19. CDR3s include the opening cysteine and the closing phenylalanine or tryptophan. Each record gives: D gene, J gene, clone size, V gene, CDR3 DNA, CDR3 protein. A D gene is named only where the DNA matches it firmly. Clone size, where shown, is once, few, many, or a class for clones that have expanded.

. TRBJ1-4 . TRBV20-1 TGCAGTGCTCCCGACAGGAGAAAACTGTTTTTT CSAPDRRKLFF
. TRBJ2-7 few TRBV27 TGTGCCAGCAGTTTTGGGGGGGCCGCCTACGAGCAGTACTTC CASSFGGAAYEQYF
. TRBJ2-7 few TRBV6-6 TGTGCCAGCAGCCTAGATACCTACGAGCAGTACTTC CASSLDTYEQYF
. TRBJ1-1 . TRBV4-1 TGCGCCAGCAGCCTCGGAGGGGGGGCGCGTTCTGAAGCTTTCTTT CASSLGGGARSEAFF
. TRBJ1-4 . TRBV3-1/TRBV3-2 TGTGCCAGCACATCCGGAGGGACGGCCGGTGAAAAACTGTTTTTT CASTSGGTAGEKLFF
. TRBJ2-7 once TRBV3-1/TRBV3-2 TGTGCCAGCAGCCCCGGCGCAGGAAACTCCTACGAGCAGTACTTC CASSPGAGNSYEQYF
TRBD2 TRBJ2-1 . TRBV30 TGTGCCTGGGGACTAGCGGGAGCCGGGCCCTACAATGAGCAGTTCTTC CAWGLAGAGPYNEQFF
. TRBJ2-4 . TRBV21-1 TGTGCCAGCAGCCCGGGACAGGGGGCAACCAAAAACATTCAGTACTTC CASSPGQGATKNIQYF
TRBD2 TRBJ2-1 . TRBV7-2 TGTGCCAGCGCCGGGACTAGCGGGAATAATGAGCAGTTCTTC CASAGTSGNNEQFF
. TRBJ2-7 . TRBV9 TGTGCCAGCAGCGTGGGTAGCGGCACCTCCTACGAGCAGTACTTC CASSVGSGTSYEQYF
TRBD1 TRBJ1-1 . TRBV30 TGTGCCTGGTGGGGACAGATGAACACTGAAGCTTTCTTT CAWWGQMNTEAFF
TRBD1 TRBJ2-7 . TRBV12-3/TRBV12-4 TGTGCCAGCAGGGGACAGGTGGTAGGTGAGCAGTACTTC CASRGQVVGEQYF
. TRBJ2-5 . TRBV27 TGTGCCAGTAGTGAACTACACCTTAAAGAGACCCAGTACTTC CASSELHLKETQYF
TRBD2 TRBJ2-1 many TRBV28 TGTGCCAGCAGTTTCTGGCTAGCGGGAGGCAATGAGCAGTTCTTC CASSFWLAGGNEQFF
TRBD1 TRBJ2-1 . TRBV6-5 TGTGCCAGCAGTTACATCGTTACAGGGGGCTACAGTGAGCAGTTCTTC CASSYIVTGGYSEQFF
TRBD2 TRBJ2-1 . TRBV30 TGTGCCTGGAGCGGGTGGACTAGCTTCTATGAGCAGTTCTTC CAWSGWTSFYEQFF
TRBD1 TRBJ2-7 . TRBV27 TGTGCCAGCAGTTTGTTCCCGGGACAGGGTGGATACGAGCAGTACTTC CASSLFPGQGGYEQYF